This T cell receptor (beta chain) was captured by sequencing in a study of T-cell reconstitution after alpha-beta-depleted transplantation in children. The authors prepared the TCRbeta library with unique molecular identifiers. Using its own MiXCR run on the PCR reads, TCRdb lists one record per CDR3 protein. The table lists approximately 300,000 distinct CDR3 sequences, 11% of them singletons, with 23% in the top ten. This clonotype was recorded at least ten times. Antigen specificity is unknown. General observations from the study: Alpha-beta T cells about two months after transplant reportedly derived from several hundred expanded graft clones. The high TCRbeta diversity at day 60 in some patients came from surviving recipient T cells and thymic progenitors. A year had passed since transplant, and T-cell counts and diversity by then came mostly from newly produced T cells.

V gave up 0 bases and J gave up 4 bases, with 5 bases separating them. This CDR3 has 13 amino acids. Germline CDR1 is SGHKS and CDR2 is YYEKEE (reference sequence). The chain employs TRBV5-5 and TRBJ2-1, with unresolved D. The sequences come from peripheral blood, collected 180 days after TCRalphabeta/CD19-depleted stem cell transplant. The sequence was collected from a male patient aged 2-15 years who had a stem cell transplant for chronic granulomatous disease, so the T cells may come from the graft donor. CDR3: CASSLEVYNEQFF. CDR3 DNA: TGTGCCAGCAGCTTGGAAGTTTACAATGAGCAGTTCTTC.